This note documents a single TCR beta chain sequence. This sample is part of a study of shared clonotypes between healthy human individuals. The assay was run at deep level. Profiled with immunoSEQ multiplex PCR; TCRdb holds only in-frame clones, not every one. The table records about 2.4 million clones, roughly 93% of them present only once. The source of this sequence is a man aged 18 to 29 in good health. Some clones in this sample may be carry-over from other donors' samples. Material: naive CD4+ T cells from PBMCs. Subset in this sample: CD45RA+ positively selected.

CDR3 amino acids: CASSSPSGRFSSYEQYF. The CDR3 bases are TGCGCCAGCAGCTCCCCTAGCGGGAGGTTCAGCTCCTACGAGCAGTACTTC. This rearrangement joins TRBV5-1 to TRBJ2-7; 11 bases fit TRBD2. The CDR3 totals 17 residues. V lost 3 bases to trimming and J lost 0 bases; unmatched junction nucleotides: 8. The germline gives CDR1 SGHRS, CDR2 YFSETQ.